The 13 T cell receptor beta chains below were found in one sample sequenced in a study of human T cells and chemical hapten exposure. Regarding time point: patch test 2, 6 weeks after DPC sensitization. As for treatment: therapeutic diphenylcyclopropenone sensitization with weekly scalp DPC. TCRdb called the RACE reads again in MiXCR, with one record for every CDR3 protein. Among about 94,000 distinct CDR3 sequences listed, 9.3% were seen once. This material consisted of whole blood, taken in connection with sensitization to the hapten diphenylcyclopropenone (DPC). The receptors were gathered from a woman between 40 and 55 years old with alopecia areata. Some clones in this sample may be carry-over from other donors' samples.

This clonotype was counted many times. The V call is TRBV29-1, the J call TRBJ1-1; D ambiguous. The CDR3 covers 12 residues. Trimming took 3 bases from V and 0 from J, leaving 5 bases between them. CDR1 and CDR2 (germline): SQVTM, ANQGSEA. The CDR3 nucleotides read TGCAGCGTTGATATGATGAACACTGAAGCTTTCTTT. This codes for CSVDMMNTEAFF.

The J gene is TRBJ1-1, the V gene TRBV29-1; D is ambiguous. The CDR3 has 13 residues. CDR1 and CDR2 (germline): SQVTM, ANQGSEA. Trimming left V 1 base short and J 4 bases short, with 10 bases between. The CDR3 DNA follows: TGCAGCGTTGAAGGACTGGGAGGCACTGAAGCTTTCTTT. This sequence encodes CSVEGLGGTEAFF.

This clonotype was detected many times. The V call is TRBV6-2 or TRBV6-3, the J call TRBJ2-1; 7 bases are shared with TRBD2. Germline assignment: CDR1 MNHEY and CDR2 SVGEGT. The CDR3 loop spans 17 amino acids. The junction had 16 bases not matched to a gene; V was cut back by 5 bases and J by 6 bases. CDR3: CASSAPLGREQVNEQFF. The CDR3 DNA sequence: TGTGCCAGCAGTGCCCCCCTTGGGCGGGAGCAGGTCAATGAGCAGTTCTTC.

A few counts support this clonotype. The CDR3 loop reads CASSQLDETQYF. CDR3 bases: TGTGCCAGCAGCCAACTTGATGAGACCCAGTACTTC. J is TRBJ2-5 and V is TRBV7-8; no firm D call. CDR1 is SGHVS and CDR2 is FQNEAQ in the germline V gene. Trimming stripped 5 bases from V and 5 bases from J, with 9 bases between. CDR3 size: 12 residues.

This clonotype was found a few times. The CDR3 DNA is TGTGCCAGCAGTTCAACCGACAGGTTCGCCTACGAGCAGTACTTC. Residues: CASSSTDRFAYEQYF. V and J are TRBV12-3 or TRBV12-4 and TRBJ2-7; a possible D gene is TRBD1 (6 bases). V lost 4 bases to trimming and J lost 2 bases, with 15 bases between them. The CDR3 is 15 amino acids.

This clonotype has a count of ten or more. The rearrangement joins TRBV29-1 to TRBJ2-5; D may be TRBD1 (6 bases). The V gene's germline CDR1 is SQVTM and CDR2 ANQGSEA. The CDR3 has 13 residues. Deletions cut 4 bases from V and 3 bases from J, with 12 bases between. The DNA of the CDR3 is TGCAGCGTTGGGGGGCACCAAAAAGAGACCCAGTACTTC. Its translation: CSVGGHQKETQYF.

This clonotype came up many times. The V gene is TRBV29-1, the J gene TRBJ2-7, with TRBD1 identical over 7 bases. Per germline, CDR1 SQVTM and CDR2 ANQGSEA. The CDR3 runs 12 residues. V shed 8 bases, J shed 6 bases, and the junction held 10 bases outside the gene matches. The CDR3 loop is CSIRQGTGEQYF. The CDR3 DNA is TGCAGCATCCGACAGGGTACCGGCGAGCAGTACTTC.

There are many counts of this clonotype. The chain recombines TRBV27 with TRBJ1-2, with 7 bases matching TRBD1. The length of the CDR3 is 15 residues. Germline V gene sequence: CDR1 MNHEY, CDR2 SMNVEV (reference sequence). V dropped 2 bases and J dropped 8; count of bases not matched to a gene: 11. The CDR3 is CASSLGPDRTGGYTF. The CDR3, as DNA: TGTGCCAGCAGTTTAGGACCGGACAGGACTGGGGGCTACACCTTC.

The genes are TRBV20-1 and TRBJ2-7, with a weak D call TRBD1 (5 bases). Trimming stripped 6 bases from V and 2 bases from J, with 14 bases between. The length of the CDR3 is 13 residues. Germline V CDR1 and CDR2: DFQATT, SNEGSKA (reference sequence). In DNA form, the CDR3 reads TGCAGTGCCCAAGGACAAAGTACCTACGAGCAGTACTTC. Translating gives CSAQGQSTYEQYF.

This clonotype was counted many times. The chain joins TRBV20-1 to TRBJ1-1; D is unclear. Germline V gene sequence: CDR1 DFQATT, CDR2 SNEGSKA (reference sequence). The CDR3 consists of 12 residues. Trimming removed 7 bases at V and 4 bases at J, with 13 bases between. CDR3 DNA: TGCAGTGTTACGGGAGGGAGCACTGAAGCTTTCTTT. Its translation: CSVTGGSTEAFF.

In its sample, this clonotype was seen many times. This sequence joins TRBV18 and TRBJ1-4, with TRBD1 matching 7 bases. The length of the CDR3 is 16 residues. Looked up from germline, CDR1 is KGHSH and CDR2 is LQKENI. The trim removed 0 bases at V and 7 bases at J, leaving 8 bases unmatched. CDR3 bases: TGTGCCAGCTCACCACCGGAAAGGGGGCGTTTTGAAAAACTGTTTTTT. This sequence encodes CASSPPERGRFEKLFF.

This clonotype appeared many times. The V call is TRBV20-1, the J call TRBJ1-5, with D hard to call. Germline V lookup: CDR1 DFQATT, CDR2 SNEGSKA (reference sequence). The CDR3 runs 13 residues. Trimming left V 5 bases short and J 5 bases short, with 13 bases between. The CDR3 here is CSAGYGDHQPQHF. The CDR3 DNA sequence: TGCAGTGCTGGATATGGGGATCATCAGCCCCAGCATTTT.

This clonotype was detected a few times. The chain uses TRBV3-1 and TRBJ2-5; D uncertain. The CDR3 loop spans 14 amino acids. V was cut by 4 bases and J by 1 base, with 10 bases left in between. The germline gives CDR1 LGHDT, CDR2 YNNKEL (reference sequence). CDR3 DNA: TGTGCCAGCAGCCCCCGAGCAGTCCAAGAGACCCAGTACTTC. Its protein product is CASSPRAVQETQYF.